This TCR beta chain stems from a study of cytomegalovirus exposure and HLA in healthy donors. Looking at the study overall: A later analysis reported the 90 to 150 validation repertoires used the same platform as the approximately 700 first-cohort repertoires. The study's findings and limits: As confirmed in vitro, a few CMV-associated chains were specific for CMV antigens. Researchers catalogued about 150 TCR beta chains as cytomegalovirus-associated.

Separation from the approximately 710-subject first cohort characterized the 120-subject validation cohort, to which the donors belonged. This clone was detected only a few times. What it binds is not known. Germline V gene lookup returns CDR1 PRHDT and CDR2 FYEKMQ (reference sequence). The CDR3 is 16 residues long. Trimming took off 5 bases at V and 2 bases at J, with 19 bases between the two ends. Repertoires were generated with immunoSEQ multiplex PCR, while TCRdb's copy carries only in-frame clones and drops some. The top ten clones hold over 5% of a sample with about 130,000 clones, just under 90% of them seen once.

V and J are TRBV13 and TRBJ2-7, with a tentative D call TRBD2 (6 bases). Sequencing was performed on PBMCs. The TCR originated in a woman in her thirties in good health and CMV-seropositive. CDR3 sequence (DNA): TGTGCCAGCAGCGCCGGCGGGGTTGCGGGGACCTACGAGCAGTACTTC. This sequence encodes CASSAGGVAGTYEQYF.